The 12 T cell receptor beta chains below were found in one sample sequenced in a study of T-cell reconstitution after alpha-beta-depleted transplantation in children. During its preparation, the TCRbeta library received unique molecular identifiers. MiXCR, run by TCRdb on the PCR reads, gives a single entry per CDR3 protein. The data hold 600,000 to 800,000 distinct CDR3 sequences, with 10% to 15% observed a single time. The source material was PBMCs, sampled before TCRalphabeta/CD19-depleted stem cell transplant. Receptors were obtained from a girl aged 2 to 10 with congenital amegakaryocytic thrombocytopenia, due to receive a stem cell transplant.

This clonotype came up many times. The chain is built from TRBV5-1 and TRBJ1-1; D is undetermined. The CDR3 is 14 amino acids. Trimming took 0 bases from V and 4 from J, leaving 10 bases between them. Germline V lookup: CDR1 SGHRS, CDR2 YFSETQ. The CDR3 loop is CASSLGGYITEAFF. CDR3 DNA sequence: TGCGCCAGCAGCTTGGGTGGTTACATCACTGAAGCTTTCTTT. The variable domain in full, with the rest retrieved from reference TRBV5-1 and TRBJ1-1, is KAGVTQTPRYLIKTRGQQVTLSCSPISGHRSVSWYQQTPGQGLQFLFEYFSETQRNKGNFPGRFSGRQFSNSRSEMNVSTLELGDSALYLCASSLGGYITEAFFGQGTRLTVV.

This rearrangement joins TRBV12-3 or TRBV12-4 to TRBJ1-1; D may be TRBD1 (5 bases). The CDR3 consists of 13 residues. Deletions cut 3 bases from V and 11 bases from J, with 16 bases between. The CDR3 loop reads CASSFYKGSDAFF. In DNA form, the CDR3 reads TGTGCCAGCAGTTTTTACAAGGGGTCGGACGCTTTCTTT.

This clonotype was seen ten or more times. The CDR3 DNA sequence: TGCAGCGTTGAGGAGCGGGTTATCACAGATACGCAGTATTTT. Its protein product is CSVEERVITDTQYF. The V call is TRBV29-1, the J call TRBJ2-3; weak D call: TRBD2 (6 bases). CDR1 and CDR2 from the germline V gene are SQVTM and ANQGSEA. The CDR3 runs to 14 residues. Between the trimmed V and J ends, which lost 3 bases and 2 bases, there was a span of 12 bases.

This clonotype occurred a few times. The rearrangement joins TRBV7-9 to TRBJ1-2; TRBD1 agrees at 7 bases. The CDR3 consists of 16 residues. V was clipped by 5 bases and J by 4 bases; unmatched bases: 13. The germline V gene encodes CDR1 SEHNR and CDR2 FQNEAQ (reference sequence). CDR3 sequence: CASSAGQFQPLYGYTF. The CDR3 DNA reads TGTGCCAGCAGCGCGGGACAGTTCCAACCCCTCTATGGCTACACCTTC.

This clonotype was picked up a small number of times. The chain recombines TRBV13 with TRBJ1-2, with D hard to call. Germline loops: CDR1 PRHDT, CDR2 FYEKMQ (reference sequence). The CDR3 is made up of 13 amino acids. The V end lost 1 base, the J end lost 3 bases, and 6 bases lay between the germline ends. The CDR3 is CASSLAWDYGYTF. The CDR3 region has the DNA TGTGCCAGCAGCTTAGCCTGGGACTATGGCTACACCTTC.

This clonotype was detected many times. This chain joins TRBV20-1 and TRBJ2-7; no reliable D call. The CDR3 covers 14 residues. Trimming left V 1 base short and J 2 bases short, with 12 bases between. Germline assignment: CDR1 DFQATT and CDR2 SNEGSKA (reference sequence). CDR3 amino acids: CSARGIQKAYEQYF. The DNA for the CDR3 is TGCAGTGCTAGAGGGATACAGAAAGCCTACGAGCAGTACTTC.

This clonotype has a handful of counts. The CDR3 sequence: CSARRPRGLLGKEQFF. DNA for the CDR3: TGCAGTGCTAGACGCCCCAGGGGGCTATTAGGCAAGGAGCAGTTCTTC. This chain links TRBV20-1 with TRBJ2-1, with 8 bases aligning to TRBD1. Germline V lookup: CDR1 DFQATT, CDR2 SNEGSKA (reference sequence). The CDR3 has 16 amino acids. The junction had 16 bases not matched to a gene; V was cut back by 2 bases and J by 10 bases.

This clonotype has at least ten counts. The DNA for the CDR3 is TGCAGTGCTGCGGCGACAAACCAAGAGACCCAGTACTTC. As protein: CSAAATNQETQYF. The chain has TRBV20-1 and TRBJ2-5, with D hard to call. V was trimmed by 5 bases and J by 0 bases, leaving 10 bases between them. The CDR3 extends over 13 amino acids. Germline V gives CDR1 DFQATT, CDR2 SNEGSKA (reference sequence).

The chain links TRBV9 to TRBJ2-1; D gene uncertain. With 3 bases removed from V and 8 bases from J, the gap between germline ends came to 9 bases. Looked up from germline, CDR1 is SGDLS and CDR2 is YYNGEE. This CDR3 contains 12 residues. The CDR3 protein is CASSGWVDEQFF. The CDR3, as DNA: TGTGCCAGCAGCGGATGGGTTGATGAGCAGTTCTTC.

CDR3 amino acids: CASSLVVLGNTIYF. For the CDR3, the DNA is TGTGCCAGCAGTTTAGTGGTCCTTGGAAACACCATATATTTT. This chain uses TRBV12-3 or TRBV12-4 with TRBJ1-3; D gene uncertain. There are 14 residues in the CDR3. Trimming removed 1 base at V and 3 bases at J, with 7 bases between.

The chain combines TRBV11-2 with TRBJ2-1; D uncertain. The CDR3 length is 17 residues. CDR1 and CDR2 (germline): SGHAT, FQNNGV. V dropped 1 base and J dropped 2 bases, with 15 bases sitting between them. CDR3 bases: TGTGCCAGCAGCTTAGGTCTTTCGGGTTTAGCCTACAATGAGCAGTTCTTC. Translating it yields CASSLGLSGLAYNEQFF.

The chain combines TRBV11-2 with TRBJ1-2; the match to TRBD1 covers 9 bases. The germline V gene has CDR1 SGHAT and CDR2 FQNNGV. Trimming took 4 bases from V and 3 from J; bases not matched to a gene: 15. The CDR3 spans 18 residues. The chain's CDR3 is CASSSAFARDRVHYGYTF. CDR3 nucleotides: TGTGCCAGCAGCTCCGCCTTTGCCCGGGACAGGGTTCACTATGGCTACACCTTC.